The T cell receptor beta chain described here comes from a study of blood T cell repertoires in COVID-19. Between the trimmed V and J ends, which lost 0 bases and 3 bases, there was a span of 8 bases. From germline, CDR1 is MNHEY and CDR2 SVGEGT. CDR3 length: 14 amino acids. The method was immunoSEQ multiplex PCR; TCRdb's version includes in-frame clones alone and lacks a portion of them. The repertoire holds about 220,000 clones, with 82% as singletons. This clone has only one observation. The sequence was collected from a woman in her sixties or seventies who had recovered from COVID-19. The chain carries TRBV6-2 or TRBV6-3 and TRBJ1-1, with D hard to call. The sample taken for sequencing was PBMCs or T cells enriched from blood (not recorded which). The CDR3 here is CASSYSFGYTEAFF. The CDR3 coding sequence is TGTGCCAGCAGTTACTCGTTCGGGTACACTGAAGCTTTCTTT.